Below, 10 T cell receptor beta chains from the same sample are listed, as sequenced in a study of PD-L1 blockade in urothelial cancer (dated by TCRdb to the late 2010s). The library was prepared using the immunoSEQ multiplex PCR assay. As stored in TCRdb, this immuneACCESS dataset retains in-frame rearrangements with V and J assigned. A fraction of the clones does not appear; measured against another copy, unresolved V genes explain less than half of the discrepancy, and the remainder lacks a known reason. The sample yields 50,000 or so clones; around 83% were counted once. About 20% of the sample belongs to the ten largest clones. The time point label, as the study defines it: pretreatment peripheral blood. Source: PBMCs, taken around atezolizumab (anti-PD-L1) treatment. The receptors here all came from a man aged 55 to 70 with urothelial cancer.

The chain is built from TRBV14 and TRBJ2-5, with 14 nucleotides matching TRBD2. J gave up 5 bases and V 1 base, and 9 bases lay outside the gene matches. CDR1 SGHDN and CDR2 FVKESK come from the germline V gene. The CDR3 spans 18 residues. The CDR3 sequence is CASSQGRLAGGLRETQYF. The CDR3 DNA sequence: TGTGCCAGCAGCCAAGGACGACTAGCGGGAGGGCTTAGGGAGACCCAGTACTTC.

This sequence joins TRBV7-8 and TRBJ2-1, with unresolved D. The CDR3 is 16 residues long. The germline V gene has CDR1 SGHVS and CDR2 FQNEAQ. The V and J ends lost 5 bases and 2 bases respectively, with 16 bases between them. The CDR3: CASSRGVAVTYNEQFF. The CDR3 DNA is TGTGCCAGCAGCCGAGGAGTTGCGGTTACCTACAATGAGCAGTTCTTC.

The chain joins TRBV12-5 to TRBJ2-1, with TRBD2 identical over 16 bases. This CDR3 has 20 amino acids. Trimming at V came to 4 bases and at J to 10 bases, leaving 19 bases not matched to a gene. Germline CDR1 and CDR2: LGHNT and FRNRAP. The DNA for the CDR3 is TGTGCTAGTGGTTCATACGGGGGGACTAGCGGGAGGGCGGTTCGCGAAGAGCAGTTCTTC. This gives the protein CASGSYGGTSGRAVREEQFF.

V gene TRBV6-5 combines with J gene TRBJ1-1, with TRBD1 identical over 10 bases. Germline loops: CDR1 MNHEY, CDR2 SVGAGI. V dropped 6 bases and J dropped 5; count of bases not matched to a gene: 6. The CDR3 sequence is 14 residues long. The chain's CDR3 is CASSRTGGLTEAFF. For the CDR3, the DNA is TGTGCCAGCAGCCGGACAGGGGGGTTGACTGAAGCTTTCTTT.

This chain uses TRBV6-5 with TRBJ1-2, with TRBD1 matching over 8 bases. The CDR3 spans 15 residues. Germline V CDR1 and CDR2: MNHEY, SVGAGI. Trimming cost V 7 bases and J 0 bases; bases outside gene matches: 7. In DNA form, the CDR3 reads TGTGCCAGCACCGGGACAGGTCAAGCTAACTATGGCTACACCTTC. Translated, it gives CASTGTGQANYGYTF.

The V and J genes are TRBV2 and TRBJ1-4; no firm D call. Germline CDR1 and CDR2: SNHLY and FYNNEI. V lost 10 bases to trimming and J lost 0 bases, with 18 bases between them. The CDR3 runs 16 residues. CDR3 DNA sequence: TGTGCCACCAAAAGGGCGGGAATTACAACTAATGAAAAACTGTTTTTT. Protein product: CATKRAGITTNEKLFF.

This clone occurred a few times. This chain joins TRBV10-1 and TRBJ2-7; tentative D call: TRBD2 (6 bases). Germline CDR1 is WNHNN and CDR2 is SYGVQD (reference sequence). The CDR3 sequence is 13 residues long. Here the CDR3 reads CADGGDGRYEQYF. The CDR3 DNA reads TGCGCAGACGGAGGGGACGGGCGCTACGAGCAGTACTTC.

J is TRBJ1-5 and V is TRBV19, with D possibly TRBD1 on 5 matching bases. The V end lost 6 bases, the J end lost 2 bases, and 17 bases lay between the germline ends. The length of the CDR3 is 16 residues. Germline V gene sequence: CDR1 LNHDA, CDR2 SQIVND (reference sequence). CDR3 region: CASSPRRVGGNQPQHF. CDR3 DNA: TGTGCCAGTAGCCCAAGGAGGGTAGGGGGCAATCAGCCCCAGCATTTT.

The chain links TRBV18 to TRBJ2-7; tentatively, D is TRBD2 (6 bases). Germline CDR1 and CDR2: KGHSH and LQKENI. The CDR3 loop spans 15 amino acids. Trimming pared 4 bases from V and 2 bases from J, leaving 15 bases between. The CDR3 DNA follows: TGTGCCAGCTCACTTGGCGGGGATTCCGCCTACGAGCAGTACTTC. Amino acid sequence: CASSLGGDSAYEQYF.

This clone has only a few counts. The V gene is TRBV5-1, the J gene TRBJ1-1, with TRBD1 as a possible D gene (5 bases). The V and J ends lost 5 bases and 5 bases respectively, with 13 bases between them. CDR1 SGHRS and CDR2 YFSETQ come from the germline V gene. This CDR3 spans 13 amino acids. The CDR3: CASRYTGGTEAFF. CDR3 nucleotide sequence: TGCGCCAGCAGATATACAGGTGGAACTGAAGCTTTCTTT.